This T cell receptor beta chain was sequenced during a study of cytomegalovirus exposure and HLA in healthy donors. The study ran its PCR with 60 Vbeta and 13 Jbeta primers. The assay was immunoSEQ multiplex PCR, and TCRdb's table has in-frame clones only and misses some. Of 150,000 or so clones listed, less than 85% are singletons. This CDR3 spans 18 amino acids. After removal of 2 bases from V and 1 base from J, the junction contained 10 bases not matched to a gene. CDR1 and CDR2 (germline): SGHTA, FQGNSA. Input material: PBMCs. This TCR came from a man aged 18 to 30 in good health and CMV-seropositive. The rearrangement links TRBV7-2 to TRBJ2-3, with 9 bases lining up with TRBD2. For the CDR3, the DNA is TGTGCCAGCAGCTTATTCCTTCTTAGCGGGGGTGGCACAGATACGCAGTATTTT. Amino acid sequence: CASSLFLLSGGGTDTQYF.